This is a list of T cell receptor beta chains from one sample in a study of T-cell reconstitution after alpha-beta-depleted transplantation in children. TCRdb passed the PCR reads through MiXCR, listing each CDR3 protein once. The repertoire holds 700,000 to 950,000 distinct CDR3 sequences, around 15% seen once, with roughly 5% in the top ten. Material: PBMCs, mostly from graft donor cells, obtained 360 days after TCRalphabeta/CD19-depleted stem cell transplant. The source of these receptors is a male patient aged 10-17 years who had a stem cell transplant for acute lymphoblastic leukemia, so the T cells may come from the graft donor. Each CDR3 is given without its conserved first and last residue. The D gene is left open where the match is weak. Clone size, where shown, is once, few, many, or a class for clones that have expanded.

>TRBV7-8|TRBD2|.
ASSLVAAGGSNEQF
>TRBV5-1|TRBD2|.
ASSLKRGLDTDTQY
>TRBV5-1|.|few
ASSLSLQGTYEQY
>TRBV4-1|.|few
ASSQVYRGTGSYNEQF
>TRBV5-1|TRBD2|many
ASNRLAGNTGELF
>TRBV3-1|TRBD2|few
ASSRLTSGSGSEQF
>TRBV5-1|TRBD2|once
ASSLDTLGRPGYNEQF
>TRBV2|.|few
ASRVFDEQY
>TRBV14|TRBD2|.
ASSHQPAGGSYEQY
>TRBV12-3/TRBV12-4|.|.
ASSPPRFPGETQY
>TRBV3-1|TRBD1|.
ASSPDRGWTDTQY
>TRBV20-1|TRBD1|.
SAREGLEPGQGYYEQY
>TRBV14|TRBD2|.
ASSQDGSGSYEQY
>TRBV5-1|.|many
ASSATGELF
>TRBV5-1|TRBD1|.
ASSLGQGIGAIGYT
>TRBV9|TRBD2|few
ASSVGLSGTYEQY